The 21 T cell receptor beta chains below all came from one sample that was sequenced in a study of glioma-infiltrating T cells. Using RNA template, CDR3s of TCR alpha and beta were amplified with iRepertoire arm-PCR. Using its own MiXCR run on the multiplex PCR reads, TCRdb lists one record per CDR3 protein. This table has about 130,000 distinct CDR3 sequences, 24% appearing once. The sample comprised glioma tissue, nonneoplastic brain tissue, or PBMCs (not recorded which). All receptors derive from a human donor with low-grade glioma or glioblastoma, undergoing nonglioma brain surgery, or in good health (not recorded which).

The rearrangement links TRBV5-1 to TRBJ2-2, with TRBD2 matching over 7 bases. V shed 1 base, J shed 4 bases, and the junction held 4 bases outside the gene matches. Germline V gene data show CDR1 as SGHRS and CDR2 as YFSETQ. This CDR3 contains 15 residues. This CDR3 reads CASSLRGDTTGELFF. CDR3 nucleotide sequence: TGCGCCAGCAGCTTGCGGGGGGATACCACCGGGGAGCTGTTTTTT.

CDR3 coding DNA: TGCGCCAGCAGCTTGGGACAGGGGGGGGTCAGCTCTGGGGCCAACGTCCTGACTTTC. Translation gives CASSLGQGGVSSGANVLTF. The genes are TRBV5-1 and TRBJ2-6; 9 nucleotides align to TRBD1. This CDR3 is 19 amino acids long. The germline CDR1 and CDR2 sequences are SGHRS and YFSETQ. V lost 0 bases and J lost 0; bases outside the gene matches: 7. The full variable domain, rest sourced from reference TRBV5-1 and TRBJ2-6, is KAGVTQTPRYLIKTRGQQVTLSCSPISGHRSVSWYQQTPGQGLQFLFEYFSETQRNKGNFPGRFSGRQFSNSRSEMNVSTLELGDSALYLCASSLGQGGVSSGANVLTFGAGSRLTVL.

V is TRBV11-2 and J is TRBJ1-2; no firm D call. The germline CDR1 and CDR2 sequences are SGHAT and FQNNGV. This CDR3 is built from 14 residues. The germline V and J ends were trimmed by 6 bases and 6 bases, with 17 bases remaining between them. The CDR3 here is CASRHGRVGDGYTF. The CDR3 region has the DNA TGTGCCAGCAGACACGGACGGGTGGGCGATGGCTACACCTTC. Combining the CDR3 with reference TRBV11-2 and TRBJ1-2 gives the whole variable domain EAGVAQSPRYKIIEKRQSVAFWCNPISGHATLYWYQQILGQGPKLLIQFQNNGVVDDSQLPKDRFSAERLKGVDSTLKIQPAKLEDSAVYLCASRHGRVGDGYTFGSGTRLTVV.

This clonotype was detected many times. The gene calls are TRBV2 and TRBJ1-1; D is undetermined. CDR3 length: 13 amino acids. Germline V lookup: CDR1 SNHLY, CDR2 FYNNEI. Trimming pared 6 bases from V and 4 bases from J, leaving 12 bases between. For the CDR3, the DNA is TGTGCCAGCAGGATAGCCCGGGCCACTGAAGCTTTCTTT. Protein: CASRIARATEAFF.

Notes on this clonotype: A much larger clone sits a single nucleotide away, making a read error possible. The chain uses TRBV27 and TRBJ1-4; D uncertain. This CDR3 spans 15 amino acids. The germline gives CDR1 MNHEY, CDR2 SMNVEV (reference sequence). V lost 5 bases and J lost 0, with 10 bases in between. CDR3 DNA: TGTGCCAGCAGTCCCTCGGCACCAACTAATGAAAAACTGTTTTTT. Translating it yields CASSPSAPTNEKLFF.

V is TRBV18 and J is TRBJ1-1; D gene ambiguous. V lost 0 bases, J lost 3 bases, and 5 bases lay in between. The CDR3 is 13 residues long. From germline, CDR1 is KGHSH and CDR2 LQKENI. The CDR3: CASSPPLHTEAFF. CDR3 coding DNA: TGTGCCAGCTCACCACCCCTCCACACTGAAGCTTTCTTT.

This clonotype was picked up many times. This chain's CDR3 is CASSSFLHRQGGTDTQYF. In DNA form, the CDR3 reads TGTGCCAGCAGTTCTTTCCTCCACCGACAGGGCGGCACAGATACGCAGTATTTT. This rearrangement joins TRBV6-1 to TRBJ2-3; 7 bases align to TRBD1. This CDR3 has 18 amino acids. Unmatched junction bases numbered 15, after V lost 5 bases and J lost 1 base. The germline CDR1 and CDR2 sequences are MNHNS and SASEGT.

CDR3 loop: CSAIRDTYGYTF. In nucleotides, the CDR3 is TGCAGTGCCATACGGGACACCTATGGCTACACCTTC. This rearrangement joins TRBV20-1 to TRBJ1-2; maybe TRBD1 (6 bases). V lost 6 bases and J lost 4, with 12 bases in between. The germline CDR1 and CDR2 sequences are DFQATT and SNEGSKA (reference sequence). This CDR3 has 12 residues.

This clonotype was detected a few times. This chain uses TRBV10-3 with TRBJ2-3; a possible D gene is TRBD2 (8 bases). This CDR3 is 16 amino acids long. CDR1 and CDR2 from the germline V gene are ENHRY and SYGVKD. Trimming took 3 bases from V and 5 from J, leaving 18 bases between them. The chain's CDR3 is CAISDPSGGGRDTQYF. The DNA for the CDR3 is TGTGCCATCAGTGACCCGTCGGGAGGGGGCAGAGATACGCAGTATTTT.

With respect to this clonotype: A much larger clone is a single base away; this may be a read error. J is TRBJ2-1 and V is TRBV6-2 or TRBV6-3; D may match TRBD1 or TRBD2 (5 bases each). The CDR3 is 12 residues long. Germline V gene lookup returns CDR1 MNHEY and CDR2 SVGEGT. The CDR3: CVSSSTGDQPFF. The DNA of the CDR3 is TGTGTCAGCAGTTCAACCGGGGACCAACCGTTCTTC.

In its sample, this clonotype was seen a few times. The V and J genes are TRBV7-9 and TRBJ1-2; D unresolved. The CDR3 is 16 residues long. Per the germline V gene, CDR1 is SEHNR and CDR2 is FQNEAQ (reference sequence). Trimming shortened V by 5 bases and J by 1 base, and 17 bases separated the two germline ends. The CDR3 region has the DNA TGTGCCAGCAGCCCCGCCCGGCAGGATAGTAACTATGGCTACACCTTC. Protein: CASSPARQDSNYGYTF.

This clonotype is a singleton in its sample. The CDR3 is CASSVRDSQETQYF. The CDR3 bases are TGTGCCAGCAGTGTCCGGGACAGCCAAGAGACCCAGTACTTC. This rearrangement joins TRBV2 to TRBJ2-5; 7 bases line up with TRBD1. Germline V lookup: CDR1 SNHLY, CDR2 FYNNEI. Trimming took 4 bases from V and 1 from J; bases not matched to a gene: 3. This CDR3 region has 14 residues.

Ten or more counts support this clonotype. The rearrangement links TRBV20-1 to TRBJ2-5; TRBD2 might be the D (6 bases). The CDR3 is 13 residues long. V was pared by 2 bases and J by 5 bases, with 12 bases between. The germline CDR1 and CDR2 sequences are DFQATT and SNEGSKA (reference sequence). The CDR3 DNA reads TGCAGTGCTAGAAGCGGAGGAGGGGAGACCCAGTACTTC. It encodes CSARSGGGETQYF.

The V and J genes are TRBV15 and TRBJ2-7; tentative D call: TRBD2 (5 bases). The CDR3 is 15 amino acids. Trimming cost V 5 bases and J 1 base, with 15 bases left between them. Germline CDR1 LNHNV, CDR2 YYDKDF (reference sequence). The CDR3 sequence is CATSAAQEESYEQYV. CDR3 nucleotide sequence: TGTGCCACCAGCGCAGCTCAGGAGGAATCCTACGAGCAGTACGTC.

This chain joins TRBV11-2 and TRBJ1-5, with D tentatively TRBD1 (6 bases). Germline V gene lookup returns CDR1 SGHAT and CDR2 FQNNGV. Deletions cut 5 bases from V and 3 bases from J, with 17 bases between. The CDR3 is 16 amino acids. This chain's CDR3 is CASSPGGAIDNQPQHF. CDR3 in DNA: TGTGCCAGCAGCCCTGGGGGGGCCATCGACAATCAGCCCCAGCATTTT.

Comments on this clonotype: Compared with germline, one end of the junction differs, possibly owing to a read error. This rearrangement joins TRBV10-2 to TRBJ1-3; D unresolved. The CDR3 has 13 residues. Germline V lookup: CDR1 WSHSY, CDR2 SAAADI. The CDR3 region is CASRVTVGNTTYF. CDR3 DNA sequence: TGCGCCAGCAGGGTCACCGTTGGAAACACCACATATTTT.

This clonotype has ten or more counts. The J gene is TRBJ1-2, the V gene TRBV20-1, with D perhaps TRBD1 (6 bases). V lost 0 bases and J 8 bases, leaving 13 bases between the germline ends. Looked up from germline, CDR1 is DFQATT and CDR2 is SNEGSKA (reference sequence). The length of the CDR3 is 13 residues. The CDR3 DNA reads TGCAGTGCTAGAGATCAAGGGGGGAACGGCTACACCTTC. Encoded protein: CSARDQGGNGYTF.

V usage is TRBV28 and J usage is TRBJ2-5; perhaps TRBD2 as D (7 bases). V gave up 2 bases and J gave up 5 bases, with 24 bases separating them. Germline lookup yields CDR1 MDHEN and CDR2 SYDVKM. This CDR3 contains 18 residues. The CDR3 is CASSLPLGGGGPSETQYF. Here the CDR3 DNA reads TGTGCCAGCAGTTTACCCCTCGGTGGGGGGGGCCCCTCCGAGACCCAGTACTTC.

This chain connects TRBV12-3 or TRBV12-4 to TRBJ2-1; 7 positions agree with TRBD1. V lost 5 bases, J lost 2 bases, and 6 bases stayed unmatched. CDR3 size: 15 residues. The CDR3 loop reads CASSPGGSPYNEQFF. Written as DNA, the CDR3 is TGTGCCAGCAGTCCAGGGGGTTCCCCCTACAATGAGCAGTTCTTC.

The V and J genes are TRBV20-1 and TRBJ1-5; 8 nucleotides align to TRBD1. Germline loops: CDR1 DFQATT, CDR2 SNEGSKA (reference sequence). The V segment lost 3 bases and the J segment 5 bases; nucleotides outside the gene matches: 12. This CDR3 region has 16 residues. CDR3 region: CSARGADRASDQPQHF. For the CDR3, the DNA is TGCAGTGCTAGGGGGGCGGACAGGGCAAGCGATCAGCCCCAGCATTTT.

The chain carries TRBV7-8 and TRBJ2-5; D is unresolved. The CDR3 is 10 residues long. The germline CDR1 and CDR2 sequences are SGHVS and FQNEAQ. Deletions cut 5 bases from V and 3 bases from J, with 1 base between. In nucleotides, the CDR3 is TGTGCCAGCAGCAAAGAGACCCAGTACTTC. This translates into CASSKETQYF.